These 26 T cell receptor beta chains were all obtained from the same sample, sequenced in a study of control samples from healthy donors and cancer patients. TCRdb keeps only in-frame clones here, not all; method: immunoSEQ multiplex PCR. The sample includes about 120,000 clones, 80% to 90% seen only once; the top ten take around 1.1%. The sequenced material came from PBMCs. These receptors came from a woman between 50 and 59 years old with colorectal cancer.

The CDR3 here is CASSLIQGGSNQPQHF. CDR3 nucleotides: TGTGCCAGTAGTCTCATACAGGGGGGTAGCAATCAGCCCCAGCATTTT. This chain joins TRBV19 and TRBJ1-5, with 8 nucleotides matching TRBD1. This CDR3 has 16 amino acids. Germline CDR1 and CDR2: LNHDA and SQIVND (reference sequence). V lost 5 bases, J lost 0 bases, and 6 bases stayed unmatched.

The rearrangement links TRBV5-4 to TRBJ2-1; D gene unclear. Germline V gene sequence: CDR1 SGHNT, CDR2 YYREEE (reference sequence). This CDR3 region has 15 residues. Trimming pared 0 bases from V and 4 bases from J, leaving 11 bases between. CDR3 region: CASSLASSAYNEQFF. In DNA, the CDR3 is TGTGCCAGCAGCTTGGCCAGCAGCGCTTACAATGAGCAGTTCTTC.

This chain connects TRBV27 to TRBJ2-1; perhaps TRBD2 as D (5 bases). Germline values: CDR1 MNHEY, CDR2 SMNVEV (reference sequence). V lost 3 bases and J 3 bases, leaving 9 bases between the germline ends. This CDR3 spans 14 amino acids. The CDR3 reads CASSFGEIYNEQFF. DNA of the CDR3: TGTGCCAGCAGTTTCGGGGAGATCTACAATGAGCAGTTCTTC.

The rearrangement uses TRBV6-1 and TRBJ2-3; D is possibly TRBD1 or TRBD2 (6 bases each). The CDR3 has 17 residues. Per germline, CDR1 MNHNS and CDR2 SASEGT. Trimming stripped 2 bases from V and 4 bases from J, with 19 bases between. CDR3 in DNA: TGTGCCAGCAGTGAATTGCCGGGGGCGACGGCCGCAGATACGCAGTATTTT. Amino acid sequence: CASSELPGATAADTQYF.

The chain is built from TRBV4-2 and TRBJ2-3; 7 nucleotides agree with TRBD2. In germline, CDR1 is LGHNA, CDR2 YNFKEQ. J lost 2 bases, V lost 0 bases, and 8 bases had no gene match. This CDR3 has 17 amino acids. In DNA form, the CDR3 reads TGTGCCAGCAGCCAAGATCGAGGCGGGAGTCCCACAGATACGCAGTATTTT. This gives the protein CASSQDRGGSPTDTQYF.

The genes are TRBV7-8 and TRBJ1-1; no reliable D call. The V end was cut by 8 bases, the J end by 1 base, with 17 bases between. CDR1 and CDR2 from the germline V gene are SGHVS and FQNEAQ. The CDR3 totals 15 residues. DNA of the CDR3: TGTGCCAGCGGAAAGGCGAACAGAGCGAACACTGAAGCTTTCTTT. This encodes CASGKANRANTEAFF.

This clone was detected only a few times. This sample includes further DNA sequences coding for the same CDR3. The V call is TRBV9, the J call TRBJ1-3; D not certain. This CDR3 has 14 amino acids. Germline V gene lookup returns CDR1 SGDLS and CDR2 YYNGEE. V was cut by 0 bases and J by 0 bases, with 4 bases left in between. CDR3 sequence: CASSVGSSGNTIYF. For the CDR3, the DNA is TGTGCCAGCAGCGTAGGGAGCTCTGGAAACACCATATATTTT.

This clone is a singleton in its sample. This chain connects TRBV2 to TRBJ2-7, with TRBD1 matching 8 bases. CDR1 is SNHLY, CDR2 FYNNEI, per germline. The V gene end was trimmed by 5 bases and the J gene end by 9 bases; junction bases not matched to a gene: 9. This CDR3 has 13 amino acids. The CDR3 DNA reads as TGTGCCAGCAGTTCCGAGGACAGGGTAAGGCAGTACTTC. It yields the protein CASSSEDRVRQYF.

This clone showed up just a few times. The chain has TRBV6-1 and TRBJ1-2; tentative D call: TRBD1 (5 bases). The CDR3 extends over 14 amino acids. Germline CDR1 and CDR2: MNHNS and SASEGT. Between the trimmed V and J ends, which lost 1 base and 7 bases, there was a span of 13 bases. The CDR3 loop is CASSEGYGALGYTF. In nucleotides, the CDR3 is TGTGCCAGCAGTGAAGGGTATGGGGCGCTTGGCTACACCTTC.

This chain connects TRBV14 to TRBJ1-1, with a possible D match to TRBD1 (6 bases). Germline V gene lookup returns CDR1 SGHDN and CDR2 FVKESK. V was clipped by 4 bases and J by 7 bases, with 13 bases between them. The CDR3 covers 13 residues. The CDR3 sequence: CASSPQGFGEAFF. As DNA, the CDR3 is TGTGCCAGCAGCCCTCAGGGGTTTGGTGAAGCTTTCTTT.

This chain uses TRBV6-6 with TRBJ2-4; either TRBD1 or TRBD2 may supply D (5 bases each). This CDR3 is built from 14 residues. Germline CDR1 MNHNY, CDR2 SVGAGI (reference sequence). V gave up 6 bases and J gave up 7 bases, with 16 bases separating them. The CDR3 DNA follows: TGTGCCAGCAGCCTCCCCGGGACCCAGAACATTCAGTACTTC. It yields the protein CASSLPGTQNIQYF.

In nucleotides, the CDR3 is TGTGCCAGCAGTTTTCTTGGGACAGTGACCAACGAGCAGTACTTC. Protein sequence: CASSFLGTVTNEQYF. The chain recombines TRBV27 with TRBJ2-7; 7 bases fit TRBD1. Germline lookup yields CDR1 MNHEY and CDR2 SMNVEV (reference sequence). The V gene end was trimmed by 3 bases and the J gene end by 5 bases; junction bases not matched to a gene: 10. This CDR3 has 15 amino acids.

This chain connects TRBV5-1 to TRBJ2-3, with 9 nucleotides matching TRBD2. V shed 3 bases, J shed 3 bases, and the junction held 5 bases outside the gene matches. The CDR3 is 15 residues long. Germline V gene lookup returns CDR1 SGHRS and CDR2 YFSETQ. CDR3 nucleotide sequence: TGCGCCAGCAGCTCTAGTCTAGCGGGGACAGATACGCAGTATTTT. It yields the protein CASSSSLAGTDTQYF.

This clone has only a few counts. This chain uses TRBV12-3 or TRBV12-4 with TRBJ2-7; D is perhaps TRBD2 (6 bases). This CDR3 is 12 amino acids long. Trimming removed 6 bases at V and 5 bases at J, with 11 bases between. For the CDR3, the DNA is TGTGCCAGCAGGGACCGGGAGAACGAGCAGTACTTC. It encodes CASRDRENEQYF.

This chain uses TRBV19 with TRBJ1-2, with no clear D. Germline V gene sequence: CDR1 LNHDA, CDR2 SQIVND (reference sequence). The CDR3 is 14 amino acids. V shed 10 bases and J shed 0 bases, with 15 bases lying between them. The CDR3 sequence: CATGRTAANYGYTF. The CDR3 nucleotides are TGTGCCACAGGAAGAACCGCAGCTAACTATGGCTACACCTTC.

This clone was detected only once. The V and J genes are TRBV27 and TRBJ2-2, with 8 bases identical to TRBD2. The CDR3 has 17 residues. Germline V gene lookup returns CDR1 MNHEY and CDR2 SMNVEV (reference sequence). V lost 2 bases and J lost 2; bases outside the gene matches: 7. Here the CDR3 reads CASSLNGRVSNTGELFF. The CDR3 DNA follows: TGTGCCAGCAGTTTAAACGGGAGGGTATCAAACACCGGGGAGCTGTTTTTT.

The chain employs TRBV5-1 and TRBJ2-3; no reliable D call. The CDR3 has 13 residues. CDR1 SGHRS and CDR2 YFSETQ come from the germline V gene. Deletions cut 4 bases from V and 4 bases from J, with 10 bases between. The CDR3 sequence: CASSPSPADTQYF. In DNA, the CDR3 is TGCGCCAGCAGCCCGAGTCCGGCAGATACGCAGTATTTT.

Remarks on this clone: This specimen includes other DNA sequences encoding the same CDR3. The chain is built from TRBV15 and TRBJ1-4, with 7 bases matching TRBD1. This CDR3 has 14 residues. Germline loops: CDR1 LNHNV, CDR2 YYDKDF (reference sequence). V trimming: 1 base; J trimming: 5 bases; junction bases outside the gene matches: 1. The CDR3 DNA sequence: TGTGCCACCAGCAGAGGACAGGGCAATGAAAAACTGTTTTTT. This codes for CATSRGQGNEKLFF. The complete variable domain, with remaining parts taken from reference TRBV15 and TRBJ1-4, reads DAMVIQNPRYQVTQFGKPVTLSCSQTLNHNVMYWYQQKSSQAPKLLFHYYDKDFNNEADTPDNFQSRRPNTSFCFLDIRSPGLGDTAMYLCATSRGQGNEKLFFGSGTQLSVL.

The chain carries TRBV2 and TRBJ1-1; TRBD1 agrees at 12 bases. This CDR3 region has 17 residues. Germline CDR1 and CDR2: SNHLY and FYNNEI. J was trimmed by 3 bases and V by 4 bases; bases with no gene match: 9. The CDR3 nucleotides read TGTGCCAGCAGTGGGGACAGGGGGCATCTCGACCACACTGAAGCTTTCTTT. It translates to CASSGDRGHLDHTEAFF.

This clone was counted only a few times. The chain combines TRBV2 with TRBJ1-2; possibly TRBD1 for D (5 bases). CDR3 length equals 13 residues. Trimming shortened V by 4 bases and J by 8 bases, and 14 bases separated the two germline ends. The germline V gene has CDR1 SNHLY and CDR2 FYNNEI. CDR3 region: CASSAGTVPGYTF. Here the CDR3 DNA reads TGTGCCAGCAGTGCTGGGACGGTCCCAGGCTACACCTTC.

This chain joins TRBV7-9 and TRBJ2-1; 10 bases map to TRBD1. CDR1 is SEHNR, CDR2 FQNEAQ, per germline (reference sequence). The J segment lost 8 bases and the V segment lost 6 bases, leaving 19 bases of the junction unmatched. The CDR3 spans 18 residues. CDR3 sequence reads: CASSIPSTGQGFIYEQFF. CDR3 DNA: TGTGCCAGCAGTATTCCGAGTACGGGACAGGGGTTCATATATGAGCAGTTCTTC.

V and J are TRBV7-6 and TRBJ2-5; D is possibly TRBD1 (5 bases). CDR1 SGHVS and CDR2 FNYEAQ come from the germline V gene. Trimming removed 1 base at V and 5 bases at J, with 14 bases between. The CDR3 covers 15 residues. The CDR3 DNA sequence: TGTGCCAGCAGCTTAGTTCCAGGGATGGGGGAGACCCAGTACTTC. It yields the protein CASSLVPGMGETQYF.

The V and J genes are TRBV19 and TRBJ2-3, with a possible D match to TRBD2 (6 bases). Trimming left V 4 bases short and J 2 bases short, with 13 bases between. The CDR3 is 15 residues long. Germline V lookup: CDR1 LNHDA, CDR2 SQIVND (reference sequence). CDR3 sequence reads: CASSRRVVNTDTQYF. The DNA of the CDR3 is TGTGCCAGTAGTAGGAGGGTGGTCAACACAGATACGCAGTATTTT.

The CDR3 coding sequence is TGTGCCAGCAGTACCCGGGACAGTGAATTTCCTGGAAACACCATATATTTT. It is translated as CASSTRDSEFPGNTIYF. This chain joins TRBV6-2 or TRBV6-3 and TRBJ1-3; 7 positions match TRBD1. The CDR3 loop spans 17 amino acids. CDR1 and CDR2 (germline): MNHEY, SVGEGT. Trimming at V came to 5 bases and at J to 2 bases, leaving 12 bases not matched to a gene.

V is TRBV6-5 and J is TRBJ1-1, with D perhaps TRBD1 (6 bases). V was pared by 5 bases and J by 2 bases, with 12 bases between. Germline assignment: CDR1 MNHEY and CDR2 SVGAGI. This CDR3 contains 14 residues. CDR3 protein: CASSTRQDNTEAFF. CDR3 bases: TGTGCCAGCAGTACCCGACAGGACAACACTGAAGCTTTCTTT.

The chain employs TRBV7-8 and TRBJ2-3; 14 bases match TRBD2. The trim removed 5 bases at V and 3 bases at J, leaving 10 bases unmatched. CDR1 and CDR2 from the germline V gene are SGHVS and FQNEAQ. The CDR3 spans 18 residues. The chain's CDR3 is CASSQPGLAGVSTDTQYF. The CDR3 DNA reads TGTGCCAGCAGCCAACCGGGACTAGCGGGAGTGAGTACAGATACGCAGTATTTT.